The clone carrying this T cell receptor beta chain was picked up one time. Libraries were prepared by immunoSEQ multiplex PCR; TCRdb keeps only in-frame clonotypes and omits some of them. The data hold roughly 130,000 clones, with 85% to 95% observed a single time. Germline V CDR1 and CDR2: SGHTA, FQGNSA. V lost 1 base and J lost 5, with 18 bases in between. The CDR3 extends over 17 amino acids. This sample is drawn from a study of cytotoxic CD8 clonotypes in ibrutinib-treated CLL. Study at large: Patients attained about 25 partial and 2 complete responses; at median about 74 months, around 14 remained remitted while about twelve progressed. Treatment had run for a median approximately eleven months, range 6 to 36, when response samples were taken. Average yields of roughly 260,000 productive templates and tens of thousands of productive rearrangements characterized the samples.

Cryopreserved PBMCs provided roughly 2 micrograms of genomic DNA for the TCR beta libraries. The sequence derives from a human donor with chronic lymphocytic leukemia. This specimen consisted of PBMCs, obtained after 12 months of ibrutinib treatment. The V call is TRBV7-2, the J call TRBJ1-5; TRBD1 might be the D (5 bases). CDR3 nucleotides: TGTGCCAGCAGCTTAGGGGGAATGGGGGACTTATATCAGCCCCAGCATTTT. Translating gives CASSLGGMGDLYQPQHF.